This T cell receptor beta chain was recorded in a study of T cell changes during pregnancy in multiple sclerosis. The germline CDR1 and CDR2 sequences are SGHRS and YFSETQ. The J segment lost 1 base and the V segment lost 1 base, leaving 4 bases of the junction unmatched. The CDR3 totals 15 residues. Only in-frame clones appear in the TCRdb table, and some are missing; sequencing was by immunoSEQ multiplex PCR. The repertoire holds roughly 80,000 clones, 92% seen once, with about 1.5% in the top ten. The sample in question was peripheral blood, obtained before pregnancy. The chain couples TRBV5-1 to TRBJ1-1; TRBD1 matches at 7 bases. This receptor was identified in a female donor with multiple sclerosis, enrolled in a pregnancy study. CDR3 in amino acids: CASSLFGTENTEAFF. The DNA for the CDR3 is TGCGCCAGCAGCTTGTTTGGGACAGAGAACACTGAAGCTTTCTTT.